This TCR beta chain was captured by sequencing in a study of identical twins (dated by TCRdb to 2016 to 2018). The study in broad terms: TCR alpha and beta repertoires from monozygotic twins, unrelated adults of various ages and cord blood were deep-sequenced to test whether fetal clonotypes persist. To rule out contamination, replicate twin experiments were performed at different times with different library preparation protocols. The paper's findings and limits, for the study overall: Zero-insertion analyses could be partly confounded by invariant T cells such as MAIT and iNKT, though diverse VJ usage argued against such confounding for most clonotypes. Compared with coincidental sharing between unrelated individuals, out-of-frame TCR alpha sequences shared between twins showed an excess of sequences with low generation probability. Abundant cord blood beta clonotypes carried fewer insertions; young adult naive repertoires showed a weaker similar trend, while memory repertoires showed none. The excess sharing between twins in beta out-of-frame sequences was weaker because fewer shared sequences reduced the signal-to-noise ratio. Out-of-frame TCR alpha sharing in monozygotic twins was systematically underestimated by recombination models, whereas sharing between unrelated individuals was in agreement with the recombination models. Because the same donors could not be followed over many years, the conclusions depended on cross-sectional statistical analysis.

As regards this clonotype: There is no known antigen for this receptor. No quality values exist for individual bases; no much larger clone is one base distant.

CDR1 MNHNY and CDR2 SVGAGI were looked up in the germline V gene (reference sequence). The CDR3 has 12 amino acids, counting the end cysteine and phenylalanine. Here the CDR3 DNA is all that survives: 36 bases in frame from base 1. V loses 8 bases, J loses 4 bases, and the germline ends lie 11 bases apart. The library was made by 5' RACE. Sequencing relied on an Illumina HiSeq 2000. A universal primer binding site was introduced by template switching, and a unique molecular identifier was present in the final cDNA, enabling accurate counting of TCR cDNA molecules. First-strand cDNA for TCR alpha and beta chains was synthesized from specific primers in the conserved constant-segment region. Each cDNA library was double barcoded, with a SMART-Mk sample barcode plus Illumina barcodes, to control for contamination. TruSeq adapter sequences along with Illumina sample barcodes were introduced in two successive PCR steps. TCR alpha and beta cDNA libraries were sequenced on the Illumina HiSeq platform with custom primers. Turning to the authors' computational methods: MiGEC was used to process raw reads and extract unique molecular identifiers, and MiXCR was used to find CDR3 positions. Recombination models were inferred per individual with the repgenHMM and IGoR tools using an EM algorithm. The analysis of shared clonotypes was done with the tcR package in R, with sharing normalized by the product of cloneset sizes. To study raw recombination without the effects of thymic and clonal selection, out-of-frame nonproductive sequences were analyzed. TCRdb redid the processing of the public reads, applying fastp at Q25 and MiXCR, and retained in-frame beta chains. Rows with one shared CDR3 protein collapse into an entry with the most common genes and DNA. The V and J calls here are based on TCRdb, not the publication. For this sample the table gives about 210,000 distinct CDR3 sequences, of which around 10% were detected only once. 5.1% of the sample lies in the top ten.

All donors were healthy Caucasians. Using Miltenyi CD45RO+ enrichment and human naive T-cell isolation kits, memory (CD45RO+) and naive T cells were isolated from PBMC. The TCR comes from a woman between 18 and 29 years old in good health. Here the chain combines TRBV6-6 and TRBJ1-1, with the D gene uncertain. Sequencing was performed on memory (CD45RO+) T cells sorted from blood. This sample's cell subset or site label indicates: CD45RO+ enriched T cells. The CDR3 region reads CASSPQSTEAFF. The DNA sequence is as follows: TGTGCCAGCTCCCCTCAGTCCACTGAAGCTTTCTTT.